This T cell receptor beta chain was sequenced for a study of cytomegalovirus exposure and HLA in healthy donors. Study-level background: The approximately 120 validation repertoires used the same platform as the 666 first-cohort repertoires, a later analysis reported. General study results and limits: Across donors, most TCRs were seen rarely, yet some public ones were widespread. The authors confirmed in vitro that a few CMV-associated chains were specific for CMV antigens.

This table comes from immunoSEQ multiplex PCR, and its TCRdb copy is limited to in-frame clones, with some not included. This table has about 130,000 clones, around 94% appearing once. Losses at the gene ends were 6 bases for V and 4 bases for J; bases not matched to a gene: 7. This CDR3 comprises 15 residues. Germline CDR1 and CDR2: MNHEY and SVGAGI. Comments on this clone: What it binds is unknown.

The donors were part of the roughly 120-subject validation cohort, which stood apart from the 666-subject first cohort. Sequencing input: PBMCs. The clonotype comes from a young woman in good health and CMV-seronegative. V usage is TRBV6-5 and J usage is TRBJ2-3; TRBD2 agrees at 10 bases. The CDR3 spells CASRNPSGGADTQYF. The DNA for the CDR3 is TGTGCCAGCAGAAACCCTAGCGGGGGCGCAGATACGCAGTATTTT.